This T cell receptor beta chain was observed in a study of regulatory T cells in long-lasting Graves disease. The length of the CDR3 is 14 residues. V gave up 8 bases and J gave up 4 bases, with 14 bases separating them. CDR1 and CDR2 from the germline V gene are MNHNS and SASEGT. Time point reported: persistent/refractory GD, antithyroid drugs over 5 years with positive TRAb. RNA extracted from PBMCs served as the sequencing template. CDR3-region Arm-PCR and iRepertoire HTBI primers produced the TCR beta libraries. TCRdb ran MiXCR on the multiplex PCR reads and lists one entry per CDR3 protein. The data contain hundreds of thousands of distinct CDR3 sequences, more than 20% of them seen just once; the ten biggest clones take up 7% to 9.5%. In this sample, this clonotype turned up many times.

Sequencing was performed on peripheral blood mononuclear cells (PBMCs), taken when the disease was refractory, from a patient treated with antithyroid drugs. The chain couples TRBV6-1 to TRBJ2-2; D ambiguous. This TCR derives from a female donor with Graves disease. The CDR3 region is CASSSPRLTGELFF. In DNA, the CDR3 is TGTGCCAGCTCCTCCCCTCGTCTCACCGGGGAGCTGTTTTTT.